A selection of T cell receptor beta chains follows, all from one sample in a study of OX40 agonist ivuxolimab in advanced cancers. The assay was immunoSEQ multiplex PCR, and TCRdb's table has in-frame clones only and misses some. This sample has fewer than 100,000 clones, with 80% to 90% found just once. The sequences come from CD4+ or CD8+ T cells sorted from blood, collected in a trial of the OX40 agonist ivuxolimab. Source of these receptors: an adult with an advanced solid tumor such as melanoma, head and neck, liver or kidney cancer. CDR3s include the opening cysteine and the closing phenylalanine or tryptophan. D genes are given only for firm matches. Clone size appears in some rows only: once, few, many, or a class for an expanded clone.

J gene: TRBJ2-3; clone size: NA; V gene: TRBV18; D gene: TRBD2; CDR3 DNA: TGTGCCAGCTCACCATACGCGGGGGAAAGCACAGATACGCAGTATTTT; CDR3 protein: CASSPYAGESTDTQYF
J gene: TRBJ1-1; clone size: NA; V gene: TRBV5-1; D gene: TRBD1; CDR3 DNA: TGCGCCAGCAGCCTTGACAGGGGAAAGTCTGAAGCTTTCTTT; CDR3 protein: CASSLDRGKSEAFF
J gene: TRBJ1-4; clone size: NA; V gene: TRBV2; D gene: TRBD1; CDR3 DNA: TGTGCCAGCAACCCCGACAGGGCGGCTAATGAAAAACTGTTTTTT; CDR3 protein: CASNPDRAANEKLFF
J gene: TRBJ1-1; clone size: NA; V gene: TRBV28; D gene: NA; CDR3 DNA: TGTGCCAGCAGTCCAAACCGCAGGGAGAGGAACACTGAAGCTTTCTTT; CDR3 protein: CASSPNRRERNTEAFF
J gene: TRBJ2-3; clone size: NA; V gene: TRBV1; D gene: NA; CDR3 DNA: TGCACCAGCAGCCAAGTCCCTCCGGGGGCCACGATTCACACAGATACGCAGTATTTT; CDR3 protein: CTSSQVPPGATIHTDTQYF
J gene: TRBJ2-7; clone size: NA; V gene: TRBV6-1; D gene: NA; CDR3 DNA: TGTGCCAGCAGCGAGGGGGGGTACGAGCAGTACTTC; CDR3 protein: CASSEGGYEQYF
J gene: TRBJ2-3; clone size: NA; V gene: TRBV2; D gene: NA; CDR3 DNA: TGTGCCAGCAGACCCAGGGGCCACACAGATACGCAGTATTTT; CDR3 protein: CASRPRGHTDTQYF
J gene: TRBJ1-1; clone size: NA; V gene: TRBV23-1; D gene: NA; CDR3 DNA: TGCGCCAGCGTCACCACATTGCTCACTGAAGCTTTCTTT; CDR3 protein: CASVTTLLTEAFF
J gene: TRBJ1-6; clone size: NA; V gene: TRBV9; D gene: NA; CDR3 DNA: TGTGCCAGCAGCGCCGCAGGGTTTTCACCCCTCCACTTT; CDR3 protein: CASSAAGFSPLHF
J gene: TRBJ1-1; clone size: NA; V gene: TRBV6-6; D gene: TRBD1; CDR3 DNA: TGTGCCAGCAGTTTGACAGGGGAGGTAAGCTTTACTGAAGCTTTCTTT; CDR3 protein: CASSLTGEVSFTEAFF
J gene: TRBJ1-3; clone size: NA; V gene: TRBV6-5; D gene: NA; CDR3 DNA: TGTGCCAGCAGTTCCCCAGGCGCCCCTCTGGAAACATTATATTTT; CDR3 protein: CASSSPGAPLETLYF
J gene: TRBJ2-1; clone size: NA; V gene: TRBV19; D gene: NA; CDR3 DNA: TGTGCCAGTAGTATGTCAAGGGTCGCATTCTTC; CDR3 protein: CASSMSRVAFF
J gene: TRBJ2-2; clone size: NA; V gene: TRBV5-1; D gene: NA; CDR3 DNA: TGCGCCAGCAGCTCCCGCAGTAGGAACACCGGGGAGCTGTTTTTT; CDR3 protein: CASSSRSRNTGELFF
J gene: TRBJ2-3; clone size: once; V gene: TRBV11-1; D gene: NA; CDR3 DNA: TGTGCCAGCAGCTTCCCCGGGACAGATACGCAGTATTTT; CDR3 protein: CASSFPGTDTQYF
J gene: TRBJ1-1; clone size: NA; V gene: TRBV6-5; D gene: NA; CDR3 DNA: TGTGCCAGCAGTTACTCGAGTCAAGGGGAGACTGAAGCTTTCTTT; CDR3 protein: CASSYSSQGETEAFF
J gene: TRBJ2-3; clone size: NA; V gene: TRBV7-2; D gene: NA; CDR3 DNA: TGTGCCAGCAGCTTAGAACGCGTTCGAGATACGCAGTATTTT; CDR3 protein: CASSLERVRDTQYF
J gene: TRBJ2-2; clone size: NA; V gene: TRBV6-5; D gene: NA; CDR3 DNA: TGTGCCAGCAGTACGAGGGGCGCGACCGGGGAGCTGTTTTTT; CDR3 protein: CASSTRGATGELFF
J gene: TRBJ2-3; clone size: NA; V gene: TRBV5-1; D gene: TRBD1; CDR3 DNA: TGCGCCAGCAGCTTGGCCGCGACAGGGGGCTTGCGCACAGATACGCAGTATTTT; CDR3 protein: CASSLAATGGLRTDTQYF
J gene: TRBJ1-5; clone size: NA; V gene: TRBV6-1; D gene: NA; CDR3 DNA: TGTGCCAGCAGCTGGAACGATCAGCCCCAGCATTTT; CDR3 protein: CASSWNDQPQHF
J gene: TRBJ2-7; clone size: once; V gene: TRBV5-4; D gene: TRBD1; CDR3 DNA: TGTGCCAGCAGCCAAGAATGGGGACAGGGTCACGAGCAGTACTTC; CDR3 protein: CASSQEWGQGHEQYF
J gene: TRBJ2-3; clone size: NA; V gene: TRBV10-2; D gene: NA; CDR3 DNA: TGCGCCAGCAGAAGACAACATGATGATTCCGATACGCAGTATTTT; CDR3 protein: CASRRQHDDSDTQYF
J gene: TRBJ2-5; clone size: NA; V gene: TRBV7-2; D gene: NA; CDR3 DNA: TGTGCCAGCAGCCGACAGACCAGCCAAGAGACCCAGTACTTC; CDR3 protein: CASSRQTSQETQYF
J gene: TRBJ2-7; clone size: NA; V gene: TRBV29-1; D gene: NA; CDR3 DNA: TGCAGCGTTGGTAACAGCTACGAGCAGTACTTC; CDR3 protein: CSVGNSYEQYF
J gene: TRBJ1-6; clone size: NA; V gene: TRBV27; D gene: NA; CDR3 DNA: TGTGCCAGCCGAAGAAACACAGGGCCCGGCGATAATTCACCCCTCCACTTT; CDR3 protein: CASRRNTGPGDNSPLHF
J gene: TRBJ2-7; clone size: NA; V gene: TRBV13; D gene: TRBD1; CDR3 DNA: TGTGCCAGCAGCCCTACAGGGGCCCTCTCCGAGCAGTACTTC; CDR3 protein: CASSPTGALSEQYF
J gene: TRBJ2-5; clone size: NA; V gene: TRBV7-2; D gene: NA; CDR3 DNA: TGTGCCAGCAGCTTAGACGCTGGACAAGAGACCCAGTACTTC; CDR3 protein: CASSLDAGQETQYF
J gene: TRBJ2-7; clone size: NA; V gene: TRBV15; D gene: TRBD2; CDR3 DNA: TGTGCCACCAGCAGAGATGGGGGGGTCCTCGGCTCCTACGAGCAGTACTTC; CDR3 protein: CATSRDGGVLGSYEQYF
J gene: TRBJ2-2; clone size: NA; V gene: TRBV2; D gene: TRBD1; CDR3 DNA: TGTGCCAGCATACAGGGGTGGGACACCGGGGAGCTGTTTTTT; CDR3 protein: CASIQGWDTGELFF
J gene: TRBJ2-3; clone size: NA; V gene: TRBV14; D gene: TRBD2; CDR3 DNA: TGTGCCAGCAGCCAAGACTTGGGGGGGACCGGAGATACGCAGTATTTT; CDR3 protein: CASSQDLGGTGDTQYF
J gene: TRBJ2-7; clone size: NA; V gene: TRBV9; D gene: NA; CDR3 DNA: TGTGCCAGCAGCCCCCCCCCGGGACTCTCCTACGAGCAGTACTTC; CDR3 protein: CASSPPPGLSYEQYF
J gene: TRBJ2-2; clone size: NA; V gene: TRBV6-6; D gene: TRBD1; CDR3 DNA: TGTGCCAGCCGTACAGGGGAAGGCACCGGGGAGCTGTTTTTT; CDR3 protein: CASRTGEGTGELFF
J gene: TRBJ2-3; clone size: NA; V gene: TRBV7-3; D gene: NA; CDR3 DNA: TGTGCCAGCAGCTTAAACTCACTCCCAGATACGCAGTATTTT; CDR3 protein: CASSLNSLPDTQYF
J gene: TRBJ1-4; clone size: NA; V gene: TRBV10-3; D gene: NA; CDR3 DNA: TGTGCCATCAAAGGGCTTGAAGAAAAACTGTTTTTT; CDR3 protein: CAIKGLEEKLFF
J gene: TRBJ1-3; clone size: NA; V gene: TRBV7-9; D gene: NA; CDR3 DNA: TGTGCCAGCAGCAGGGGTGGGGGAGTTGGAAACACCATATATTTT; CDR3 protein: CASSRGGGVGNTIYF
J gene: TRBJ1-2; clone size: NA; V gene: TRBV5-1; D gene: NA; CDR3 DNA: TGCGCCAGCAGCTTGGAGGGGGACTATGGCTACACCTTC; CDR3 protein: CASSLEGDYGYTF
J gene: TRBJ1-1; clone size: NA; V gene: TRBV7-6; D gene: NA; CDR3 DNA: TGTGCCAGCAGTCCCCAGGCGGGGGTTGCTTTCTTT; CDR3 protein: CASSPQAGVAFF
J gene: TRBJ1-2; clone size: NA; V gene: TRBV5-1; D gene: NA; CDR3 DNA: TGCGCCAGCAGCGAAAACTATGGCTACACCTTC; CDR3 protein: CASSENYGYTF
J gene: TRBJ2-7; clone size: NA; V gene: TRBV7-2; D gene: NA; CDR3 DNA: TGTGCCAGCAGCCTCCGCGGGACAGCATACTTC; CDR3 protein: CASSLRGTAYF
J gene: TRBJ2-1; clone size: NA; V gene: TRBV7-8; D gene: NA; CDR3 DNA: TGTGCCAGCAGCTTATTACTAGCAAATGAGCAGTTCTTC; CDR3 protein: CASSLLLANEQFF
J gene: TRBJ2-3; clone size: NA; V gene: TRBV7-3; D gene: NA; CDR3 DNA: TGTGCCAGCAGCGTTGGGCAGGATAAAACAGATACGCAGTATTTT; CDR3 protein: CASSVGQDKTDTQYF
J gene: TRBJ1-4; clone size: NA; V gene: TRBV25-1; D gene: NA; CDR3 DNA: TGTGCCAGCAGTGAATCGGCAGTGGGGGCTGATAATGAAAAACTGTTTTTT; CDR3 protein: CASSESAVGADNEKLFF
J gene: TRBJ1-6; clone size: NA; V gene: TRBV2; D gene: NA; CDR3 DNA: TGTGCCAGCAGTGAAAATGGAGGAAAAAATTCACCCCTCCACTTT; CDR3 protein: CASSENGGKNSPLHF
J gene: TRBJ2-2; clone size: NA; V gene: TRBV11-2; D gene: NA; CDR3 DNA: TGTGCCAGCAGCTTTGCCGGAACGAACACCGGGGAGCTGTTTTTT; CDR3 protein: CASSFAGTNTGELFF
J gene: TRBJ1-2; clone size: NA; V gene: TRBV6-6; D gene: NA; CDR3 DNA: TGTGCCAGCAGTTACTCCCTATCTCGGGGGCACCATGGCTACACCTTC; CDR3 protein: CASSYSLSRGHHGYTF
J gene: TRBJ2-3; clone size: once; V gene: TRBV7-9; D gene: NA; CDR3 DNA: TGTGCCAGCAGCTTCGAAGATACGCAGTATTTT; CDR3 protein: CASSFEDTQYF
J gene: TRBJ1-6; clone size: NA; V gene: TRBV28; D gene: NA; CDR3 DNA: TGTGCCACCGCACCTTCCTTAGCCAGGTTCGGGGCGGCCCTCCACTTT; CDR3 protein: CATAPSLARFGAALHF
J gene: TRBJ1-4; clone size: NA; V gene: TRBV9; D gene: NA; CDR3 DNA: TGTGCCAGCAGCGGGGGTTTCGGGGAGGCGACTAATGAAAAACTGTTTTTT; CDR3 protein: CASSGGFGEATNEKLFF
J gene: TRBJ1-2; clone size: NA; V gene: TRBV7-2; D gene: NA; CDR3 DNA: TGTGCCAGCAGCTTAGACCCCCACTATGGCTACACCTTC; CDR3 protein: CASSLDPHYGYTF
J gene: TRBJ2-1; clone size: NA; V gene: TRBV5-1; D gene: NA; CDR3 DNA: TGCGCCAGCAGCTCCCCAGGGTCGTACTACAATGAGCAGTTCTTC; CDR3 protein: CASSSPGSYYNEQFF
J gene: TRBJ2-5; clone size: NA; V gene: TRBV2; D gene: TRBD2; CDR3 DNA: TGTGCCAGCAGTACCCTAGCGGGGGACCAAGAGACCCAGTACTTC; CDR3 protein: CASSTLAGDQETQYF
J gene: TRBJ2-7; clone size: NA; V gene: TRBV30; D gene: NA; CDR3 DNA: TGTGCCTGGAGTAGGTCGGGGTACGAGCAGTACTTC; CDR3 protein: CAWSRSGYEQYF
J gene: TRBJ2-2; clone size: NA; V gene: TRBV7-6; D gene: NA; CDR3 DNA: TGTGCCAGCAGCTTGGTAACAGGGAGAACCGGGGAGCTGTTTTTT; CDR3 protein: CASSLVTGRTGELFF
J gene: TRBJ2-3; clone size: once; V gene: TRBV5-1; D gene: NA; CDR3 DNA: TGCGCCAGCAGCTTGGGACAGGCCGGGTGGGATACGCAGTATTTT; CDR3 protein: CASSLGQAGWDTQYF
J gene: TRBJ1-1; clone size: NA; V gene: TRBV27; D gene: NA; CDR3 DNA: TGTGCCAGCAGTCCGAGGACGGCGAACACTGAAGCTTTCTTT; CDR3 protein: CASSPRTANTEAFF
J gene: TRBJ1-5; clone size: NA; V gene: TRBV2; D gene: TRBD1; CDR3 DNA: TGTGCCAGCAGGGTTGACAGGGGTGGCAATCAGCCCCAGCATTTT; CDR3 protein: CASRVDRGGNQPQHF
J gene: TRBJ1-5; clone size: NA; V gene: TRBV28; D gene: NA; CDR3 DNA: TGTGCCAGCAGTTCCCTTACCCCTGGGGGACCTCACCAATATAGCAATCAGCCCCAGCATTTT; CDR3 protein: CASSSLTPGGPHQYSNQPQHF
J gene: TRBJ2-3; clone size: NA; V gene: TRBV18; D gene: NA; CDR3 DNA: TGTGCCAGCTCACCCAGCCGAAGAGAAGACGCAGGTACGCAGTATTTT; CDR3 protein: CASSPSRREDAGTQYF
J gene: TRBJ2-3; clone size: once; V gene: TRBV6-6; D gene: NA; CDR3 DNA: TGTGCCAGCAGTTACTCTCCGGACTCGGATACGCAGTATTTT; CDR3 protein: CASSYSPDSDTQYF
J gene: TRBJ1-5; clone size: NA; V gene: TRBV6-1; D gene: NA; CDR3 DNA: TGTGCCAGCAGTGGATCAGGGAATCAGCCCCAGCATTTT; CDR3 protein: CASSGSGNQPQHF
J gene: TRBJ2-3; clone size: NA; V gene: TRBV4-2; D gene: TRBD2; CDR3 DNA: TGTGCCAGCAGCCAGGGGACTAGCGGCACTGAAGATACGCAGTATTTT; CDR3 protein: CASSQGTSGTEDTQYF